The clone carrying this T cell receptor beta chain was counted only a few times. The sample originates from a study of blood T cell repertoires in COVID-19. Study context: Donors in the United States, Italy and Spain gave samples during acute or convalescent COVID-19. Nucleic acid was either cDNA or gDNA, and it came from T cells, B-cell-depleted T cells, or PBMCs.

CDR3 length: 15 amino acids. Germline V gives CDR1 KGHDR, CDR2 SFDVKD. V was shortened by 5 bases and J by 7 bases, with 17 bases between the two germline ends. Assay used: immunoSEQ multiplex PCR; TCRdb lists only in-frame clones, some missing. The sample has about 88,000 clones, nearly 90% seen once. What was sequenced was peripheral blood. The sequence was collected from a woman of 80 years or more with active COVID-19. The chain combines TRBV24-1 with TRBJ1-5, with D tentatively TRBD1 (5 bases). The CDR3 sequence: CATSGSAQAGQPQHF. CDR3 nucleotide sequence: TGTGCCACCAGTGGGTCCGCACAGGCGGGGCAGCCCCAGCATTTT.